These 14 T cell receptor beta chains originate from one sample sequenced in a study of identifying expanded T cells in peripheral blood. The data were produced by immunoSEQ multiplex PCR, yet TCRdb's version contains in-frame clones alone and is incomplete. The sample includes under 95,000 clones, approximately 90% of them seen just once. Source material: blood. The receptors were gathered from a person between 18 and 70 years old in good health.

This chain uses TRBV9 with TRBJ2-1; the D gene is possibly TRBD1 (6 bases). V was pared by 2 bases and J by 8 bases, with 11 bases between. The CDR3 totals 13 residues. Germline loops: CDR1 SGDLS, CDR2 YYNGEE. CDR3: CASSVRQADEQFF. The CDR3 nucleotides read TGTGCCAGCAGCGTTCGACAGGCCGATGAGCAGTTCTTC.

V usage is TRBV20-1 and J usage is TRBJ1-1; D remains ambiguous. Trimming took off 1 base at V and 4 bases at J, with 4 bases between the two ends. CDR3 length equals 11 residues. CDR1 and CDR2 (germline): DFQATT, SNEGSKA (reference sequence). As DNA, the CDR3 is TGCAGTGCTAGAGTAGCCACTGAAGCTTTCTTT. It yields the protein CSARVATEAFF.

This clone has a single count. V and J are TRBV30 and TRBJ1-2; 8 bases are a match to TRBD1. The V segment lost 4 bases and the J segment 3 bases; nucleotides outside the gene matches: 4. Per germline, CDR1 GTSNPN and CDR2 SVGIG (reference sequence). The CDR3 consists of 13 residues. CDR3 sequence reads: CAWTDRGDYGYTF. CDR3 nucleotide sequence: TGTGCCTGGACCGACAGGGGCGACTATGGCTACACCTTC.

The V call is TRBV7-8, the J call TRBJ1-5; D unresolved. This CDR3 is 15 amino acids long. Germline lookup yields CDR1 SGHVS and CDR2 FQNEAQ. V lost 0 bases and J 7 bases, leaving 13 bases between the germline ends. Here the CDR3 reads CASSLADWRIQPQHF. The CDR3 DNA reads TGTGCCAGCAGCTTAGCGGATTGGAGGATACAGCCCCAGCATTTT.

The chain recombines TRBV28 with TRBJ1-4; 11 bases match TRBD1. Looked up from germline, CDR1 is MDHEN and CDR2 is SYDVKM. The V and J ends lost 3 bases and 8 bases, in that order; junction bases with no gene match: 8. The CDR3 length is 16 residues. CDR3 loop: CASSLPGQGAGEKLFF. The CDR3 bases are TGTGCCAGCAGTTTGCCCGGACAGGGGGCCGGGGAAAAACTGTTTTTT.

The chain links TRBV5-8 to TRBJ2-1; TRBD2 matches 13 bases. V was clipped by 5 bases and J by 9 bases; unmatched bases: 8. Per the germline V gene, CDR1 is SGHTS and CDR2 is YDEGEE. CDR3 length: 15 residues. CDR3 DNA sequence: TGTGCCAGCAGGAAGGGACTAGCGGGGTTTGGTGAGCAGTTCTTC. Amino acids: CASRKGLAGFGEQFF.

The chain combines TRBV2 with TRBJ2-1; 8 bases agree with TRBD2. Germline V CDR1 and CDR2: SNHLY, FYNNEI. V dropped 10 bases and J dropped 6; count of bases not matched to a gene: 14. The CDR3 runs to 15 residues. DNA for the CDR3: TGTGCCACCTGGAACGGACTAGCCCCCGGCAATGAGCAGTTCTTC. Protein product: CATWNGLAPGNEQFF.

The J gene is TRBJ1-2, the V gene TRBV10-3; D not certain. The CDR3 extends over 15 amino acids. CDR1 ENHRY and CDR2 SYGVKD come from the germline V gene. V lost 3 bases to trimming and J lost 6 bases, with 17 bases between them. This CDR3 is CAISEAGGGTHGYTF. Written as DNA, the CDR3 is TGTGCCATCAGTGAAGCGGGTGGAGGTACACATGGCTACACCTTC.

The chain links TRBV2 to TRBJ1-5; D may be TRBD1 (5 bases). Germline V CDR1 and CDR2: SNHLY, FYNNEI. This CDR3 comprises 13 residues. V was cut by 6 bases and J by 1 base, with 7 bases left in between. The CDR3 sequence: CASRGGSNQPQHF. Written as DNA, the CDR3 is TGTGCCAGCAGGGGGGGAAGCAATCAGCCCCAGCATTTT.

The chain has TRBV5-6 and TRBJ2-4, with TRBD1 matching 9 bases. V lost 4 bases to trimming and J lost 8 bases; unmatched junction nucleotides: 10. The CDR3 is 15 residues long. Germline V gene lookup returns CDR1 SGHDT and CDR2 YYEEEE. The DNA for the CDR3 is TGTGCCAGCAGCCCCACGGGACAGGGAGGGGACATTCAGTACTTC. It specifies CASSPTGQGGDIQYF.

The J gene is TRBJ2-3, the V gene TRBV13, with TRBD2 matching 9 bases. The CDR3 has 16 amino acids. The V gene end was trimmed by 6 bases and the J gene end by 2 bases; junction bases not matched to a gene: 9. Germline CDR1 and CDR2: PRHDT and FYEKMQ (reference sequence). In nucleotides, the CDR3 is TGTGCCAGCAGGTGGCGGGAGGGCCTGTTCACAGATACGCAGTATTTT. It translates to CASRWREGLFTDTQYF.

This chain connects TRBV2 to TRBJ1-5; D remains unclear. Germline CDR1 SNHLY, CDR2 FYNNEI. The CDR3 length is 16 residues. The ends were cut back, 5 bases at V and 1 base at J, with 15 bases in the middle. CDR3 sequence: CASSTTPGGSNQPQHF. In DNA, the CDR3 is TGTGCCAGCAGTACAACTCCGGGAGGGAGCAATCAGCCCCAGCATTTT.

The V gene is TRBV11-2, the J gene TRBJ1-1; 8 positions match TRBD1. Germline V CDR1 and CDR2: SGHAT, FQNNGV. J lost 10 bases, V lost 4 bases, and 5 bases had no gene match. The CDR3 is 12 residues long. The CDR3 DNA reads as TGTGCCAGCAGCTCGGGACAGGAGGGAGCTTTCTTT. Amino acid sequence: CASSSGQEGAFF.

The V gene is TRBV7-2, the J gene TRBJ2-3; the match to TRBD2 covers 10 bases. Per germline, CDR1 SGHTA and CDR2 FQGNSA. This CDR3 has 17 residues. The J segment lost 4 bases and the V segment lost 2 bases, leaving 9 bases of the junction unmatched. DNA of the CDR3: TGTGCCAGCAGCTTAAGGACTAGCGGCGGTCGCGCAGATACGCAGTATTTT. It yields the protein CASSLRTSGGRADTQYF.